A selection of T cell receptor beta chains follows, all from one sample in a study of blood T cell repertoires in COVID-19. Here immunoSEQ multiplex PCR was the method, and the copy in TCRdb shows in-frame clones only, minus some. The sample has around 390,000 clones; more than 75% are singletons. The sequencing sample was made of PBMCs or T cells enriched from blood (not recorded which). Receptors originate from a woman aged 50 to 65 who had recovered from COVID-19. The CDR3 runs from the conserved cysteine through the conserved F or W. A D gene is named only where the DNA matches it firmly. Clone sizes are given selectively: once, few, many, or a class where the clone is expanded.

J gene | V gene | D gene | clone size | CDR3 DNA | CDR3 protein
TRBJ2-5 | TRBV7-2 | TRBD2 | NA | TGTGCCAGCAGCTTAGATCTTGGTGGGGGGGGAGAGACCCAGTACTTC | CASSLDLGGGGETQYF
TRBJ1-2 | TRBV27 | TRBD1 | NA | TGTGCCAGCAGGAGACAGGGGACCAATGGCTACACCTTC | CASRRQGTNGYTF
TRBJ1-2 | TRBV5-1 | NA | NA | TGCGCCAGCAGCTTGGATCACAGGGGCTACACCTTC | CASSLDHRGYTF
TRBJ1-6 | TRBV27 | TRBD1 | NA | TGTGCCAGCAGTTTTTTAGGGGGCAATTCACCCCTCCACTTT | CASSFLGGNSPLHF
TRBJ2-7 | TRBV15 | TRBD2 | NA | TGTGCCACCAGCAGAGAACTAGCGGGGGTCTACGAGCAGTACTTC | CATSRELAGVYEQYF
TRBJ2-1 | TRBV4-1 | TRBD2 | NA | TGCGCCAGCAGCCAACAAGGGACTAGCGAGTACAATGAGCAGTTCTTC | CASSQQGTSEYNEQFF
TRBJ1-1 | TRBV10-1 | TRBD1 | NA | TGCGCCAGCAAAAGGACAGGGTACCCCCCCGAAGCTTTCTTT | CASKRTGYPPEAFF
TRBJ2-1 | TRBV9 | TRBD2 | NA | TGTGCCAGCAGCGTAGATTGGGGACTAGACAATGAGCAGTTCTTC | CASSVDWGLDNEQFF
TRBJ2-2 | TRBV7-2 | TRBD1 | NA | TGTGCCAGCAGCTTAAGGGGTAACGCAGGGGGAAACACCGGGGAGCTGTTTTTT | CASSLRGNAGGNTGELFF
TRBJ2-3 | TRBV5-8 | NA | NA | TGTGCCAGCAGCTTGGATCAGGGAAGCACAGATACGCAGTATTTT | CASSLDQGSTDTQYF
TRBJ2-1 | TRBV7-2 | TRBD2 | NA | TGTGCCAGCAGACCGCCGCGGACTAGCGGGGGGGGTGAGCAGTTCTTC | CASRPPRTSGGGEQFF
TRBJ1-3 | TRBV3-1/TRBV3-2 | TRBD1 | NA | TGTGCCAGCAGCCCGGACAGGGGACACTCTGGAAACACCATATATTTT | CASSPDRGHSGNTIYF
TRBJ2-2 | TRBV4-3 | NA | NA | TGCGCCAGCAGCCAAGGAGAGAACACCGGGGAGCTGTTTTTT | CASSQGENTGELFF
TRBJ1-4 | TRBV4-1 | NA | once | TGCGCCAGCAGCCAAGTAAATTTGGGCTTTACAACTAATGAAAAACTGTTTTTT | CASSQVNLGFTTNEKLFF
TRBJ1-4 | TRBV3-1/TRBV3-2 | NA | few | TGTGCCAGCAGCCAAGATCCCGGGGCTAATGAAAAACTGTTTTTT | CASSQDPGANEKLFF
TRBJ2-3 | TRBV5-1 | TRBD2 | NA | TGCGCCAGCAGCTATGGGACTAGCGGGGGGTCAGATACGCAGTATTTT | CASSYGTSGGSDTQYF
TRBJ2-1 | TRBV9 | TRBD2 | NA | TGTGCCAGCAGCGTAGCTTACGGGGGGGCGGGCAATGAGCAGTTCTTC | CASSVAYGGAGNEQFF
TRBJ2-2 | TRBV5-6 | TRBD1 | NA | TGTGCCAGCAGCTTGGTACAGGGGATCACCGGGGAGCTGTTTTTT | CASSLVQGITGELFF
TRBJ1-1 | TRBV13 | NA | once | TGTGCCAGCAGCCTCACTAACACTGAAGCTTTCTTT | CASSLTNTEAFF
TRBJ1-5 | TRBV27 | TRBD1 | NA | TGTGCCAGCAGTTCCGAGTACAGGGGGCATCGGCAGCCCCAGCATTTT | CASSSEYRGHRQPQHF
TRBJ1-4 | TRBV5-1 | NA | NA | TGCGCCAGCAGCTCGACAGGAGCAACTAATGAAAAACTGTTTTTT | CASSSTGATNEKLFF
TRBJ2-3 | TRBV27 | TRBD2 | NA | TGTGCCAGCAGTCGGGGGGGCGGGGGGTTTTCAGATACGCAGTATTTT | CASSRGGGGFSDTQYF
TRBJ1-5 | TRBV18 | NA | NA | TGTGCCAGCTCACCATACCGCGCGGGGAGGGAGTGGACCCAGCATTTT | CASSPYRAGREWTQHF
TRBJ1-5 | TRBV19 | NA | NA | TGTGCCAGTAGTAATGCTGGCGTGACAGTAAATCAGCCCCAGCATTTT | CASSNAGVTVNQPQHF
TRBJ2-7 | TRBV3-1/TRBV3-2 | TRBD2 | NA | TGTGCCAGCAGCCAAGTGTCGCGGGGGAGCTCCTACGAGCAGTACTTC | CASSQVSRGSSYEQYF
TRBJ2-1 | TRBV7-3 | TRBD2 | NA | TGTGCCAGCAGCACCTTACTAGCGGGGGGTTACAATGAGCAGTTCTTC | CASSTLLAGGYNEQFF
TRBJ2-3 | TRBV28 | TRBD2 | once | TGTGCCAGCAGTTTAGGGGCCGGGACTAGCGGGGGGGCAGATACGCAGTATTTT | CASSLGAGTSGGADTQYF
TRBJ1-2 | TRBV12-3/TRBV12-4 | NA | few | TGTGCCAGCAGCCGTGCGGATGCGCGTGGCTACACCTTC | CASSRADARGYTF
TRBJ1-4 | TRBV19 | NA | NA | TGTGCCAGTAGTATTCCACTAATTGGGAGTGAAAAACTGTTTTTT | CASSIPLIGSEKLFF
TRBJ1-4 | TRBV28 | NA | NA | TGTGCCAGCTTTGAGGGCGCGCGTAATGAAAAACTGTTTTTT | CASFEGARNEKLFF
TRBJ1-6 | TRBV25-1 | NA | NA | TGTGCCAGCAGTGATCGAACAGGGATAGATTCACCCCTCCACTTT | CASSDRTGIDSPLHF
TRBJ1-1 | TRBV9 | NA | NA | TGTGCCAGCGACGCCTCAACAGGGTTGAGTACTGAAGCTTTCTTT | CASDASTGLSTEAFF
TRBJ1-4 | TRBV7-6 | NA | NA | TGTGCCAGCAGCCCCCTCCGACAGACCCAAAGTAGGCCTAATGAAAAACTGTTTTTT | CASSPLRQTQSRPNEKLFF
TRBJ1-5 | TRBV7-8 | TRBD1 | NA | TGTGCCAGCAGCTTAGAGGTCAGGGGGCTTGGCAATCAGCCCCAGCATTTT | CASSLEVRGLGNQPQHF
TRBJ1-2 | TRBV6-5 | NA | NA | TGTGCCAGCAGTTACACAACAGGGATCTATGGCTACACCTTC | CASSYTTGIYGYTF
TRBJ1-5 | TRBV16 | NA | few | TGTGCCAGCAGCCAATCGGGGACAAATCAGCCCCAGCATTTT | CASSQSGTNQPQHF
TRBJ1-2 | TRBV9 | TRBD1 | NA | TGTGCCAGCAGCGTAGGAACAGGGGGGCCCTTACTTGGCTACACCTTC | CASSVGTGGPLLGYTF
TRBJ1-1 | TRBV6-5 | NA | NA | TGTGCCAGCAGTTACTCGAACAGCCCTACACACACTGAAGCTTTCTTT | CASSYSNSPTHTEAFF
TRBJ1-1 | TRBV6-5 | NA | NA | TGTGCCAGCTGGGGCATGAACACTGAAGCTTTCTTT | CASWGMNTEAFF
TRBJ1-5 | TRBV2 | NA | NA | TGTGCCAGCAGTCCAGGCGTTGGCAATCAGCCCCAGCATTTT | CASSPGVGNQPQHF
TRBJ2-1 | TRBV4-1 | NA | NA | TGCGCCAGCAGCCAAGATCAGGCCGGCTCCTACAATGAGCAGTTCTTC | CASSQDQAGSYNEQFF
TRBJ2-3 | TRBV7-7 | TRBD2 | NA | TGTGCTAGCAGCTTAGCGTTTACTAGCGGGGCCGACCTTGGCACAGATACGCAGTATTTT | CASSLAFTSGADLGTDTQYF
TRBJ2-5 | TRBV4-1 | TRBD2 | NA | TGCGCCAGCAGCCAAGGATGGGGGGGAAGACAAATTGGGGAGACCCAGTACTTC | CASSQGWGGRQIGETQYF
TRBJ1-2 | TRBV19 | TRBD1 | once | TGTGCCAGTTCGTTCAGGGGGGACTATGGCTACACCTTC | CASSFRGDYGYTF
TRBJ1-6 | TRBV2 | TRBD1 | NA | TGTGCCAGCAGGACTGGGACAGGGGTCTCACCCCTCCACTTT | CASRTGTGVSPLHF
TRBJ2-2 | TRBV4-1 | TRBD1 | NA | TGCGCCAGCAGCCAAGTGTTAGGGACAGGGACGTTCGCGAACACCGGGGAGCTGTTTTTT | CASSQVLGTGTFANTGELFF
TRBJ1-1 | TRBV4-1 | NA | NA | TGCGCCAGCAGCCTCCCCCCTGAAGGGGCCACTGAAGCTTTCTTT | CASSLPPEGATEAFF
TRBJ1-6 | TRBV5-5 | NA | NA | TGTGCCAGCAGCTTCGGGAATTCACCCCTCCACTTT | CASSFGNSPLHF
TRBJ1-2 | TRBV5-5 | NA | NA | TGTGCCAGCAGCGTAAGGTGGCCGCAGGGAGGCTATGGCTACACCTTC | CASSVRWPQGGYGYTF
TRBJ2-4 | TRBV28 | NA | NA | TGTGCCAGCAGTCCAGGCTGGGTAGCCAAAAACATTCAGTACTTC | CASSPGWVAKNIQYF
TRBJ2-7 | TRBV6-5 | NA | NA | TGTGCCAGCCGAGGGGCAGGGGGGAGCGAGCAGTACTTC | CASRGAGGSEQYF
TRBJ1-1 | TRBV27 | NA | NA | TGTGCCAGCAGTTTCCAATGGGGAAGGGGAACGACCACTGAAGCTTTCTTT | CASSFQWGRGTTTEAFF
TRBJ2-7 | TRBV6-2/TRBV6-3 | NA | NA | TGTGCCAGCAGTTACCGGTTAGAGCAGTACTTC | CASSYRLEQYF
TRBJ1-2 | TRBV6-1 | NA | NA | TGTGCCAGCAGTGAAAATGGGGCAGGGACTCTAACTATGGGCTACACCTTC | CASSENGAGTLTMGYTF